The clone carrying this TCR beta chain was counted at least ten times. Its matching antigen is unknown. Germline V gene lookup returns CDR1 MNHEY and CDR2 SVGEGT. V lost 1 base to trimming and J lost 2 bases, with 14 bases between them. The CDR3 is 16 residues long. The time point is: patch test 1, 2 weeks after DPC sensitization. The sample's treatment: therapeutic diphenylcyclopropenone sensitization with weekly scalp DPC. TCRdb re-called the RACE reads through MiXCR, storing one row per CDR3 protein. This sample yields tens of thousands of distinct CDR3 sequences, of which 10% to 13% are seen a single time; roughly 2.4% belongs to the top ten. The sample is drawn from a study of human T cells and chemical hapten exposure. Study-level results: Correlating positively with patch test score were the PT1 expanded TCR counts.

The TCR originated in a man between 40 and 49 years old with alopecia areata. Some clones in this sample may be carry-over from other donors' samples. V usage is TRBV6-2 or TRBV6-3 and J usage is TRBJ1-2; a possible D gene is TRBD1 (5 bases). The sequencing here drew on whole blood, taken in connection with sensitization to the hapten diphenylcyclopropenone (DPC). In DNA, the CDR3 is TGTGCCAGCAGTTACTTACAGGCAACATGGAACTATGGCTACACCTTC. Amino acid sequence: CASSYLQATWNYGYTF.